This TCR beta chain was identified in a study of beta chain features in type 1 diabetes. A remark on this clone: Its antigen is still unknown.

The sequenced template was cDNA made from the entire isolated RNA. Here immunoSEQ multiplex PCR was the method, and the copy in TCRdb shows in-frame clones only, minus some. The sample has about 400,000 clones; approximately 12% are singletons. Study observations and caveats: In the patient group, naive, central memory and Treg TCRB repertoires seemed more alike than in the healthy donor group.

The CDR3 is 15 amino acids. Looked up from germline, CDR1 is SGHNT and CDR2 is YYREEE (reference sequence). V lost 4 bases to trimming and J lost 8 bases; unmatched junction nucleotides: 11. Sequencing was done on a sample of naive CD4+ T cells from blood. The chain is built from TRBV5-4 and TRBJ2-2; 7 bases map to TRBD1. The sequence was obtained from a man younger than 35 in good health. The CDR3 reads CASSLPTGSRGELFF. Here the CDR3 DNA reads TGTGCCAGCAGCCTACCGACAGGGAGCAGGGGGGAGCTGTTTTTT.